These 20 T cell receptor beta chains were all obtained from the same sample, sequenced in a study of cytomegalovirus exposure and HLA in healthy donors. Researchers ran the PCR with 60 Vbeta and 13 Jbeta primers. Some clones are missing from TCRdb's copy, which holds only in-frame ones; the method was immunoSEQ multiplex PCR. The data contain about 120,000 clones, around 66% of them singletons. The sample was PBMCs. The source of these receptors is a woman aged 40 to 50 in good health and CMV-seropositive.

This rearrangement joins TRBV10-3 to TRBJ2-4; TRBD1 might be the D (6 bases). V gave up 2 bases and J gave up 5 bases, with 13 bases separating them. The CDR3 runs to 15 residues. Germline V lookup: CDR1 ENHRY, CDR2 SYGVKD. The CDR3: CAISERITGQNIQYF. The CDR3 DNA follows: TGTGCCATCAGTGAGCGGATCACAGGGCAAAACATTCAGTACTTC.

The count of this clone is one. V gene TRBV2 combines with J gene TRBJ2-7; 13 bases line up with TRBD2. CDR3 length: 14 residues. Germline CDR1 and CDR2: SNHLY and FYNNEI. Losses at the gene ends were 6 bases for V and 6 bases for J; bases not matched to a gene: 5. The CDR3 nucleotides are TGTGCCAGCAGGCGGACTAGCGGGAGCATCGAGCAGTACTTC. Amino acid sequence: CASRRTSGSIEQYF.

The V gene is TRBV29-1, the J gene TRBJ1-5, with 7 nucleotides matching TRBD1. The CDR3 is 13 amino acids. Germline V lookup: CDR1 SQVTM, CDR2 ANQGSEA. Trimming at V came to 7 bases and at J to 6 bases, leaving 9 bases not matched to a gene. The CDR3 DNA is TGCAGCGCACAAGACAGGGATGGTCAGCCCCAGCATTTT. Its translation: CSAQDRDGQPQHF.

Comment on this clone: Germline and junction disagree at one end, which may indicate a read error. The V and J genes are TRBV28 and TRBJ1-2; D is possibly TRBD1 (6 bases). The CDR3 runs 14 residues. Germline lookup yields CDR1 MDHEN and CDR2 SYDVKM. CDR3 protein: CASRLAITGHGYTF. CDR3 coding DNA: TGTGCCAGCCGTTTGGCTATTACAGGGCATGGCTACACCTTC.

The chain carries TRBV18 and TRBJ1-2; possible D gene TRBD1, 5 bases. Germline V gene lookup returns CDR1 KGHSH and CDR2 LQKENI. V was trimmed by 3 bases and J by 8 bases, leaving 13 bases between them. The length of the CDR3 is 13 residues. The CDR3 reads CASSPRDSEGYTF. CDR3 DNA: TGTGCCAGCTCACCTCGGGACTCAGAGGGCTACACCTTC.

The chain has TRBV7-6 and TRBJ2-2; 7 nucleotides align to TRBD1. Germline loops: CDR1 SGHVS, CDR2 FNYEAQ. The junction had 3 bases not matched to a gene; V was cut back by 1 base and J by 1 base. The CDR3 runs 16 residues. The CDR3 coding sequence is TGTGCCAGCAGCTTAGGGACAGGTTTGAACACCGGGGAGCTGTTTTTT. This gives the protein CASSLGTGLNTGELFF. The full variable domain, rest sourced from reference TRBV7-6 and TRBJ2-2, is GAGVSQSPRYKVTKRGQDVALRCDPISGHVSLYWYRQALGQGPEFLTYFNYEAQQDKSGLPNDRFSAERPEGSISTLTIQRTEQRDSAMYRCASSLGTGLNTGELFFGEGSRLTVL.

This clone was counted only a few times. V gene TRBV12-5 combines with J gene TRBJ1-1, with D maybe TRBD1 (6 bases). Per germline, CDR1 LGHNT and CDR2 FRNRAP. The CDR3 sequence is 13 residues long. Trimming stripped 1 base from V and 7 bases from J, with 10 bases between. For the CDR3, the DNA is TGTGCTAGTGGTTTGGGAGGGGGAATTGAAGCTTTCTTT. This translates into CASGLGGGIEAFF.

In its sample, this clone was seen once. The chain joins TRBV18 to TRBJ1-2, with D unresolved. The CDR3 length is 14 residues. V lost 6 bases and J 3 bases, leaving 14 bases between the germline ends. Germline-derived CDR1 and CDR2 are KGHSH and LQKENI. The CDR3: CASSATRSDYGYTF. Here the CDR3 DNA reads TGTGCCAGCTCTGCCACGCGGTCGGACTATGGCTACACCTTC.

The rearrangement links TRBV18 to TRBJ2-7, with a tentative D call TRBD1 (5 bases). Trimming removed 5 bases at V and 2 bases at J, with 13 bases between. This CDR3 region has 14 residues. CDR1 is KGHSH and CDR2 is LQKENI in the germline V gene. This chain's CDR3 is CASSSGSTAYEQYF. CDR3 nucleotide sequence: TGTGCCAGCTCATCAGGGTCCACAGCCTACGAGCAGTACTTC.

The gene calls are TRBV5-1 and TRBJ1-6; unclear D gene. The CDR3 totals 13 residues. The germline V gene encodes CDR1 SGHRS and CDR2 YFSETQ. V was pared by 2 bases and J by 8 bases, with 8 bases between. The DNA of the CDR3 is TGCGCCAGCAGCTTAAGCCAGGATTCACCCCTCCACTTT. Translation: CASSLSQDSPLHF.

The CDR3 region is CASSPSGATNTEAFF. In nucleotides, the CDR3 is TGTGCCAGCTCACCTTCAGGGGCGACGAACACTGAAGCTTTCTTT. The rearrangement links TRBV18 to TRBJ1-1; D is possibly TRBD1 (6 bases). CDR1 and CDR2 from the germline V gene are KGHSH and LQKENI. The CDR3 has 15 residues. The V end lost 3 bases, the J end lost 1 base, and 12 bases lay between the germline ends.

CDR3 in DNA: TGTGCCAGCAGCTTACAGCACCCAGGGGCGGGGGGCCCCGACGAGCAGTACTTC. This encodes CASSLQHPGAGGPDEQYF. The V call is TRBV7-6, the J call TRBJ2-7; 8 bases fit TRBD2. The ends lost 2 bases at V and 5 bases at J; junction bases unmatched: 17. Per germline, CDR1 SGHVS and CDR2 FNYEAQ. This CDR3 comprises 18 residues. The variable domain in full, completed from reference TRBV7-6 and TRBJ2-7, reads GAGVSQSPRYKVTKRGQDVALRCDPISGHVSLYWYRQALGQGPEFLTYFNYEAQQDKSGLPNDRFSAERPEGSISTLTIQRTEQRDSAMYRCASSLQHPGAGGPDEQYFGPGTRLTVT.

The chain joins TRBV7-9 to TRBJ2-2; 7 nucleotides agree with TRBD1. J lost 3 bases, V lost 1 base, and 2 bases had no gene match. This CDR3 contains 15 residues. Germline values: CDR1 SEHNR, CDR2 FQNEAQ (reference sequence). CDR3 region: CASSLGQGYTGELFF. The CDR3, as DNA: TGTGCCAGCAGCTTAGGACAGGGCTACACCGGGGAGCTGTTTTTT.

Comment on this clone: Distinct nucleotide sequences in the sample also encode this CDR3. This rearrangement joins TRBV5-1 to TRBJ1-1, with 7 bases fitting TRBD1. The CDR3 runs 14 residues. Germline lookup yields CDR1 SGHRS and CDR2 YFSETQ. V lost 4 bases to trimming and J lost 1 base; unmatched junction nucleotides: 4. CDR3 protein: CASSTGTANTEAFF. In DNA form, the CDR3 reads TGCGCCAGCAGCACCGGGACAGCGAACACTGAAGCTTTCTTT.

This sequence joins TRBV18 and TRBJ1-4; D uncertain. V shed 5 bases and J shed 4 bases, with 8 bases lying between them. Germline CDR1 reads KGHSH; CDR2 reads LQKENI. CDR3 length: 13 residues. CDR3: CASSATGNEKLFF. CDR3 DNA: TGTGCCAGCTCAGCGACGGGTAATGAAAAACTGTTTTTT.

The chain has TRBV5-6 and TRBJ1-3; 9 bases map to TRBD1. In germline, CDR1 is SGHDT, CDR2 YYEEEE. The V and J ends lost 1 base and 1 base, in that order; junction bases with no gene match: 6. The CDR3 is 17 residues long. The CDR3 region is CASSLFTGGNSGNTIYF. DNA of the CDR3: TGTGCCAGCAGCTTGTTCACAGGGGGCAATTCTGGAAACACCATATATTTT.

There are a few counts of this clone. This chain uses TRBV2 with TRBJ2-7; 11 bases fit TRBD2. The CDR3 is made up of 12 amino acids. The germline V gene encodes CDR1 SNHLY and CDR2 FYNNEI. The J segment lost 7 bases and the V segment lost 4 bases, leaving 0 bases of the junction unmatched. CDR3 amino acids: CASSGTSGEQYF. CDR3 DNA: TGTGCCAGCAGTGGGACTAGCGGGGAGCAGTACTTC.

The chain carries TRBV28 and TRBJ2-7; D is possibly TRBD1 (5 bases). CDR1 is MDHEN, CDR2 SYDVKM, per germline. CDR3 length: 15 amino acids. With 3 bases removed from V and 3 bases from J, the gap between germline ends came to 15 bases. CDR3 protein: CASSFPGKVSYEQYF. In nucleotides, the CDR3 is TGTGCCAGCAGTTTTCCAGGGAAGGTGAGCTACGAGCAGTACTTC.

V is TRBV30 and J is TRBJ1-6; D is unclear. The germline CDR1 and CDR2 sequences are GTSNPN and SVGIG (reference sequence). The CDR3 consists of 17 residues. Deletions cut 0 bases from V and 0 bases from J, with 12 bases between. The CDR3, as DNA: TGTGCCTGGAGTGTACGTCCAGTCAGCTCCTATAATTCACCCCTCCACTTT. Its protein product is CAWSVRPVSSYNSPLHF.

The V gene is TRBV11-3, the J gene TRBJ1-1, with no clear D. There are 12 residues in the CDR3. CDR1 SGHNT and CDR2 YENEEA come from the germline V gene. The V gene lost 4 bases and the J gene lost 6 bases, with 9 bases spanning the gap. This chain's CDR3 is CASSSVAAEAFF. The CDR3 DNA is TGTGCCAGCAGCTCCGTGGCTGCTGAAGCTTTCTTT.